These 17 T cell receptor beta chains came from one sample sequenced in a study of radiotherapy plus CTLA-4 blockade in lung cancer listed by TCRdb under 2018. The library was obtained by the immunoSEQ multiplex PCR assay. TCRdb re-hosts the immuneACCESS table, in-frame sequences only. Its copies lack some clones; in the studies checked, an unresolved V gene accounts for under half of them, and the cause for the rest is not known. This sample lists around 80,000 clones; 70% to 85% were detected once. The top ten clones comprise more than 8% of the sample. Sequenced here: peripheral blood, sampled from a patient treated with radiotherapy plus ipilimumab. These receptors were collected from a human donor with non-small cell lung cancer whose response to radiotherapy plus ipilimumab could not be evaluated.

The CDR3 sequence is CASSPPGQPYNEQFF. CDR3 DNA: TGTGCCAGCAGCCCGCCGGGACAGCCTTACAATGAGCAGTTCTTC. The V gene is TRBV7-2, the J gene TRBJ2-1, with TRBD1 identical over 7 bases. J lost 4 bases, V lost 5 bases, and 8 bases had no gene match. CDR1 and CDR2 from the germline V gene are SGHTA and FQGNSA. The CDR3 covers 15 residues.

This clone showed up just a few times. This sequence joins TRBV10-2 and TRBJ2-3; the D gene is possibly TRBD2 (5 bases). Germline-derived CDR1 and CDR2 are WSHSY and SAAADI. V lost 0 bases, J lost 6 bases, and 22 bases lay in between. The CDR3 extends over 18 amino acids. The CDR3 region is CASSESTTWSSPADTQYF. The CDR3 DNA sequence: TGCGCCAGCAGTGAGTCGACTACCTGGTCCTCGCCGGCGGATACGCAGTATTTT.

The CDR3 DNA sequence: TGCGCCAGCAATCCGACAGGGGTCTACGAGCAGTACTTC. Translation gives CASNPTGVYEQYF. The rearrangement uses TRBV5-1 and TRBJ2-7; 8 bases line up with TRBD1. Germline trimming cut 6 bases from V and 3 bases from J; bases unmatched to any gene: 5. The V gene's germline CDR1 is SGHRS and CDR2 YFSETQ. The CDR3 contains 13 residues.

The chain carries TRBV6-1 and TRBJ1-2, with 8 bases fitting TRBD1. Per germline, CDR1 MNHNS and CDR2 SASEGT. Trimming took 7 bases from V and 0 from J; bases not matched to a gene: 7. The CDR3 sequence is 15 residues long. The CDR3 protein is CASKDREGANYGYTF. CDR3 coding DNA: TGTGCCAGCAAGGACAGGGAAGGGGCTAACTATGGCTACACCTTC.

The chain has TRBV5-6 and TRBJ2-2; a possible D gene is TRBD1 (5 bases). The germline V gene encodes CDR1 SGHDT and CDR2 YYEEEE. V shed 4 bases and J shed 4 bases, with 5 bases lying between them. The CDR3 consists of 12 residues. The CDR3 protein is CASSQGTGELFF. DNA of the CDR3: TGTGCCAGCAGCCAGGGCACCGGGGAGCTGTTTTTT.

The CDR3 DNA is TGTGCCAGCAGCGTTAGCGGGGGGGGCTCCTACAATGAGCAGTTCTTC. As protein: CASSVSGGGSYNEQFF. The rearrangement uses TRBV9 and TRBJ2-1, with 11 positions matching TRBD2. J was trimmed by 0 bases and V by 2 bases; bases with no gene match: 1. The length of the CDR3 is 16 residues. CDR1 is SGDLS and CDR2 is YYNGEE in the germline V gene. The variable domain in full, with the rest retrieved from reference TRBV9 and TRBJ2-1, is DSGVTQTPKHLITATGQRVTLRCSPRSGDLSVYWYQQSLDQGLQFLIQYYNGEERAKGNILERFSAQQFPDLHSELNLSSLELGDSALYFCASSVSGGGSYNEQFFGPGTRLTVL.

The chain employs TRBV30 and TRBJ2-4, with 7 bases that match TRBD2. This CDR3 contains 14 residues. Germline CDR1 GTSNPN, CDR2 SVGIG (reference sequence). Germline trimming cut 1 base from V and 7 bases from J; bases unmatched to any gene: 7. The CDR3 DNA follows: TGTGCCTGGAGTGCCCTAGCGGATGTGAACATTCAGTACTTC. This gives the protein CAWSALADVNIQYF.

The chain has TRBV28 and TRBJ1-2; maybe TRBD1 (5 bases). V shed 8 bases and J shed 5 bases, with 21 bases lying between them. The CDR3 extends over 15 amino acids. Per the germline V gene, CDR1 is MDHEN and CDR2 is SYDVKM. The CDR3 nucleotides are TGTGCCAGCCGTCTAAGCTTGACGGGACTTTATGGCTACACCTTC. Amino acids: CASRLSLTGLYGYTF.

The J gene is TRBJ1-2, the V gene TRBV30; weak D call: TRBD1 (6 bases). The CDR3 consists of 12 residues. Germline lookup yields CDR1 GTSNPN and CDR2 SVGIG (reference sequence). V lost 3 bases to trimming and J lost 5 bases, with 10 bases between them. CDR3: CAWRGGAYGYTF. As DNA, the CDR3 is TGTGCCTGGAGAGGGGGGGCATATGGCTACACCTTC.

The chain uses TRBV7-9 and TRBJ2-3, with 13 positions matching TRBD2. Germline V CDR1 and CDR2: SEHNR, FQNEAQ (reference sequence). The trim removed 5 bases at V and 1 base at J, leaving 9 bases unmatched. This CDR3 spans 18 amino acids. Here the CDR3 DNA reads TGTGCCAGCAGCCCCGGGACTAGCGGGGCCGTAGGCACAGATACGCAGTATTTT. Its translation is CASSPGTSGAVGTDTQYF.

The CDR3 DNA sequence: TGTGCCAGCAGCTTTAGCGGGAGCATGACCGGGGAGCTGTTTTTT. Amino acid sequence: CASSFSGSMTGELFF. This chain joins TRBV11-2 and TRBJ2-2; 9 bases agree with TRBD2. Germline V gives CDR1 SGHAT, CDR2 FQNNGV. The CDR3 length is 15 residues. The V segment lost 3 bases and the J segment 5 bases; nucleotides outside the gene matches: 4.

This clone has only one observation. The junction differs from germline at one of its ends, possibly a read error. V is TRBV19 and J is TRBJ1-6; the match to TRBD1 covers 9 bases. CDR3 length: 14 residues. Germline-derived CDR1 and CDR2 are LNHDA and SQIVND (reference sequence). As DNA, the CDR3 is TGTGCCAGTAGTGGCGGGACAGGGAATTCCCCCCTCCACTTT. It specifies CASSGGTGNSPLHF.

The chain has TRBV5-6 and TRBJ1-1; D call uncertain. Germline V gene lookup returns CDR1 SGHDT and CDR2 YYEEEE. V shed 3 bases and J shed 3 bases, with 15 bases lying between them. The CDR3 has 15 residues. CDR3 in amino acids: CASSSVWLRDTEAFF. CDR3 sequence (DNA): TGTGCCAGCAGCTCCGTTTGGTTAAGAGACACTGAAGCTTTCTTT.

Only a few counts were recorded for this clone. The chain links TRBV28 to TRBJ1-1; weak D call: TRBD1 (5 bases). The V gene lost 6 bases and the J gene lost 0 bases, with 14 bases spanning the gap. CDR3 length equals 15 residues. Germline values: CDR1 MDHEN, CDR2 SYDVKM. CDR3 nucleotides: TGTGCCAGCAGATTCGGGGGTAATATGAACACTGAAGCTTTCTTT. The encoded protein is CASRFGGNMNTEAFF.

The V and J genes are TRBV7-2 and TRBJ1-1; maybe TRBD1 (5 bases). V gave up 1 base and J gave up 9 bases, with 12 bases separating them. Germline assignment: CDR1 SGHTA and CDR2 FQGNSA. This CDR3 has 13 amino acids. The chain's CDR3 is CASSLDRSGQAFF. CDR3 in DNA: TGTGCCAGCAGCTTAGATCGGTCAGGGCAAGCTTTCTTT.

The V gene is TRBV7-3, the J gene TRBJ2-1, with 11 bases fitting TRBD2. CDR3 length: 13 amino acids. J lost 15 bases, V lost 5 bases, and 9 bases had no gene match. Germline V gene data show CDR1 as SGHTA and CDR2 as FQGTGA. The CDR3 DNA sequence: TGTGCCAGCAGCCCCCGTACTAGCGGGAGTTTGTTCTTC. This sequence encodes CASSPRTSGSLFF.

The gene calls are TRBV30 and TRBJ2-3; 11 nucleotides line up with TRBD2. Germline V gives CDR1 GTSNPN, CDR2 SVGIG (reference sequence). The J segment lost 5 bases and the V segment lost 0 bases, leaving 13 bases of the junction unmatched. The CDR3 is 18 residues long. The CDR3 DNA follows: TGTGCCTGGAGTGTAGCCAAGGGTAGCGGGAGGGGTAGAGATACGCAGTATTTT. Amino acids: CAWSVAKGSGRGRDTQYF.